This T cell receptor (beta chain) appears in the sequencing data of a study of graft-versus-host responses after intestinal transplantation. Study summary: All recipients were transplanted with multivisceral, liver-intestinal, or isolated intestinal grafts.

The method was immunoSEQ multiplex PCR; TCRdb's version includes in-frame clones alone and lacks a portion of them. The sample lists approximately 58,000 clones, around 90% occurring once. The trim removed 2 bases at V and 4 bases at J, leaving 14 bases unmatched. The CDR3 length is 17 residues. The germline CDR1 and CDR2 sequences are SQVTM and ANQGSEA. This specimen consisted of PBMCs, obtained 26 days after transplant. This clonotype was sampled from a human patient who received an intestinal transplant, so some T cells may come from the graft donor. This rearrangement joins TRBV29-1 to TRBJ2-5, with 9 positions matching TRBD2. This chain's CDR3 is CSVEPIMTSGLRETQYF. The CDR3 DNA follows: TGCAGCGTTGAACCCATTATGACTAGCGGCTTGCGAGAGACCCAGTACTTC.